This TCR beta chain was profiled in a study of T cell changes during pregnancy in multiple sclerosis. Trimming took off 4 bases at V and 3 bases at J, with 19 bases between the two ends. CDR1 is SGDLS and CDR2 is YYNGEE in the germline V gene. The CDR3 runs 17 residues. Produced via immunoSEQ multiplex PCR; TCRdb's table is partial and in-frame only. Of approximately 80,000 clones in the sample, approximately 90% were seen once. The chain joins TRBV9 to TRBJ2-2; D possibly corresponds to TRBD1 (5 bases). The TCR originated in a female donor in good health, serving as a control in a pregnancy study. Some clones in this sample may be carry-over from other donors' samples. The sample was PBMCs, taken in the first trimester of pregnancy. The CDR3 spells CASSPLPGNSYTGELFF. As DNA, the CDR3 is TGTGCCAGCAGCCCGCTTCCAGGGAACTCCTACACCGGGGAGCTGTTTTTT.